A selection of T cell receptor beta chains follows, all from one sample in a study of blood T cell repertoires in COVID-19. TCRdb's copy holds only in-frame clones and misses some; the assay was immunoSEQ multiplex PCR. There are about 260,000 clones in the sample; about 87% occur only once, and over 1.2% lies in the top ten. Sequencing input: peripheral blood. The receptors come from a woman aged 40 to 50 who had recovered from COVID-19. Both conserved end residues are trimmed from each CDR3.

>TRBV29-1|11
SARGDPYNEQF
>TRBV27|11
ASSSTPGGEQY
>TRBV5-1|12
ASSSRGSNEKLF
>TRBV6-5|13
ASSYEEFGNSPLH
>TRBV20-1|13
SASLTQGLDQPQH
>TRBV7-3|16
ASSPGLAGSALGYEQY
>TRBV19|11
ASSRTVNQPQH
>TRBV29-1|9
SVLGGTEAF
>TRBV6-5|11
ASSYGRRGGYT
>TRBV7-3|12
ASSLAGAGTEAF
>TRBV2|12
ASSERSSQETQY
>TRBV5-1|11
ASEGQNTGELF
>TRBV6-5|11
ASRQGAQETQY
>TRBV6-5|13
ASITGQLAKNIQY
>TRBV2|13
ASKADRGTGSPLH
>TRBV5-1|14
ASSLEAGTSTDTQY
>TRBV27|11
ASSLQAGQPQH
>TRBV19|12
ASSQTGDGTEAF
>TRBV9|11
ASSPRGSYGYT
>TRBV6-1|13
ASSEIAGGKSPLH
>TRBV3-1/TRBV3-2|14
ASSHRQGGKTGELF
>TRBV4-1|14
ASSPRPGQGNEKLF
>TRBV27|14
ASSSGTDGGNSPLH
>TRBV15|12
ATSRYTGGTEAF
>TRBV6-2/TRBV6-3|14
ASSRTGPAYNSPLH
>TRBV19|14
ASSSLQAGSNQPQH
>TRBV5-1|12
ASSDGTGTTEAF
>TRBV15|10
ATSRMSGEAF
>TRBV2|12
ASDEGALDYGYT
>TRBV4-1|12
ASSFGGGADTQY
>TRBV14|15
ASSQLAGGIGSDTQY
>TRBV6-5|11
ASSSRGPYEQY
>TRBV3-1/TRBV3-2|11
ASSRGIHEKLF
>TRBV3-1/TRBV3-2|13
ASTFTRDYGNEQF
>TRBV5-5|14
ASSLGPGVSSYEQY
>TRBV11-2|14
ASRTSGTSSYNEQF
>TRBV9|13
ASGEAGGSYNEQF
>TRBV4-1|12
ASSQEWAFGEQF
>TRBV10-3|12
AISEWRGPNVLT
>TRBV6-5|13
ASSPRTGSGNTIY
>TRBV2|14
ASSVLAGGPGNEQF
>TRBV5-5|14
ASSLRGGLTAETQY
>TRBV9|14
ASSVGPSGGQETQY
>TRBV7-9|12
ASSLDRSGNTIY
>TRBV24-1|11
ATSDTGESGYT
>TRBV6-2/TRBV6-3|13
ASSVSGGPYYEQY
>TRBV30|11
AWTGQGDQPQH
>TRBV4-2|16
ASSQFGWRQGHSYEQY
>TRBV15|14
ATSLPWGRGRYEQY
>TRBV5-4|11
ASSYDWSYEQY
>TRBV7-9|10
ASSQGGWSQY
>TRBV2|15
ASSAGQGAGYGNTIY
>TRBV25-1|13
ASRATGHVGYEQY
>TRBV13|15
ASSSSPSSGTPYEQY
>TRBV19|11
ASEDSSGNTIY
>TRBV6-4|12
ASSRTGGTDTQY
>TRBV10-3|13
AITTGASSGNTIY
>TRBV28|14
ASSTTEGLMNTEAF
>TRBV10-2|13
ASRNTGGETHGYT